Presented here are 16 T cell receptor beta chains from one specimen sequenced in a study of response to subunit inactivated influenza vaccine. TCRdb reprocessed the RT-PCR reads via MiXCR and lists one record per CDR3 protein. The data hold roughly 760,000 distinct CDR3 sequences, with 21% observed a single time. Sequencing was performed on PBMCs from blood, taken approximately 5 days after vaccination. These receptors were obtained from a man aged 50-59 years who received an inactivated influenza vaccine.

The gene calls are TRBV2 and TRBJ2-7; D is perhaps TRBD1 (5 bases). Germline V lookup: CDR1 SNHLY, CDR2 FYNNEI. The CDR3 sequence is 14 residues long. The ends were cut back, 6 bases at V and 1 base at J, with 13 bases in the middle. In DNA, the CDR3 is TGTGCCAGCAGGCGCCTACAGGAATCCTACGAGCAGTACTTC. Its translation: CASRRLQESYEQYF.

This rearrangement joins TRBV28 to TRBJ2-5; tentative D call: TRBD1 (6 bases). The CDR3 is made up of 14 amino acids. The V gene's germline CDR1 is MDHEN and CDR2 SYDVKM. The germline V and J ends were trimmed by 2 bases and 2 bases, with 9 bases remaining between them. In DNA form, the CDR3 reads TGTGCCAGCAGTTTACTGGGGGCACAAGAGACCCAGTACTTC. This sequence encodes CASSLLGAQETQYF.

The chain uses TRBV18 and TRBJ2-1, with TRBD1 matching over 7 bases. The germline V gene has CDR1 KGHSH and CDR2 LQKENI. Trimming removed 3 bases from V and 1 base from J; junction bases left unmatched: 6. This CDR3 has 16 amino acids. DNA of the CDR3: TGTGCCAGCTCACCCCCGAACAGGGGTTCCTACAATGAGCAGTTCTTC. This encodes CASSPPNRGSYNEQFF.

There are a few counts of this clonotype. The genes are TRBV20-1 and TRBJ2-1, with 8 bases fitting TRBD1. The CDR3 spans 16 residues. Looked up from germline, CDR1 is DFQATT and CDR2 is SNEGSKA (reference sequence). V lost 3 bases to trimming and J lost 5 bases; unmatched junction nucleotides: 12. CDR3 residues: CSARGGRGPLDNEQFF. As DNA, the CDR3 is TGCAGTGCTAGGGGCGGCAGGGGGCCTTTGGACAATGAGCAGTTCTTC.

This clonotype came up many times. The rearrangement joins TRBV6-5 to TRBJ1-6; 9 nucleotides agree with TRBD1. Germline V lookup: CDR1 MNHEY, CDR2 SVGAGI. There are 17 residues in the CDR3. With V trimmed by 2 bases and J by 3 bases, 5 bases remained unmatched. CDR3 sequence reads: CASSYRPGQGYNSPLHF. The CDR3 bases are TGTGCCAGCAGTTACCGGCCGGGACAGGGCTATAATTCACCCCTCCACTTT.

The CDR3 nucleotides are TGTGCCAGCAGCTTAGAGGGACATAAGTACGAGCAGTACTTC. Translation gives CASSLEGHKYEQYF. This rearrangement joins TRBV7-2 to TRBJ2-7; a weak D match, TRBD1 (6 bases). This CDR3 region has 14 residues. Germline-derived CDR1 and CDR2 are SGHTA and FQGNSA. Trimming took off 1 base at V and 4 bases at J, with 11 bases between the two ends.

This clonotype was counted between two and nine times. The CDR3 here is CASSPQDSRNEKLFF. The CDR3 nucleotides are TGCGCCAGCAGCCCCCAGGACTCCCGTAATGAAAAACTGTTTTTT. J is TRBJ1-4 and V is TRBV4-3; D is unclear. The ends were cut back, 4 bases at V and 4 bases at J, with 13 bases in the middle. The CDR3 length is 15 residues. Germline CDR1 LGHNA, CDR2 YSLEER.

This clonotype has just a few counts. The V and J genes are TRBV7-2 and TRBJ2-7; 8 nucleotides line up with TRBD1. With V trimmed by 3 bases and J by 1 base, 11 bases remained unmatched. Germline-derived CDR1 and CDR2 are SGHTA and FQGNSA. CDR3 length equals 17 residues. The CDR3, as DNA: TGTGCCAGCAGCTTTTTGACAGGGGAGCCTTGGTCCTACGAGCAGTACTTC. Amino acids: CASSFLTGEPWSYEQYF.

The chain is built from TRBV6-2 or TRBV6-3 and TRBJ1-6, with 7 bases identical to TRBD1. This CDR3 contains 15 residues. CDR1 is MNHEY, CDR2 SVGEGT, per germline. The V and J ends lost 5 bases and 7 bases, in that order; junction bases with no gene match: 8. CDR3 protein: CASSTEHRGNSPLHF. In DNA form, the CDR3 reads TGTGCCAGCAGTACCGAACACAGGGGAAATTCACCCCTCCACTTT.

This clonotype was detected a few times. The rearrangement links TRBV29-1 to TRBJ2-1, with 10 bases identical to TRBD1. Germline CDR1 and CDR2: SQVTM and ANQGSEA. With V trimmed by 6 bases and J by 9 bases, 11 bases remained unmatched. CDR3 size: 14 residues. Here the CDR3 DNA reads TGCAGCGTGGCCGGGACAGGGGCCGGGAGTGAGCAGTTCTTC. Translation: CSVAGTGAGSEQFF.

The sample holds a few counts of this clonotype. The chain carries TRBV7-9 and TRBJ1-6, with a possible D match to TRBD1 (5 bases). The CDR3 runs to 12 residues. V was pared by 5 bases and J by 18 bases, with 17 bases between. The germline V gene encodes CDR1 SEHNR and CDR2 FQNEAQ (reference sequence). The CDR3 region is CASSISLRDPHF. The CDR3 nucleotides read TGTGCCAGCAGCATTAGCCTCCGGGACCCCCACTTT. Together with reference TRBV7-9 and TRBJ1-6, the CDR3 gives the full variable domain: DTGVSQNPRHKITKRGQNVTFRCDPISEHNRLYWYRQTLGQGPEFLTYFQNEAQLEKSRLLSDRFSAERPKGSFSTLEIQRTEQGDSAMYLCASSISLRDPHFGNGTRLTVT.

The rearrangement uses TRBV4-1 and TRBJ2-1; 10 bases line up with TRBD1. The CDR3 spans 15 residues. Germline CDR1 is MGHRA and CDR2 is YSYEKL. The J segment lost 4 bases and the V segment lost 5 bases, leaving 5 bases of the junction unmatched. DNA for the CDR3: TGCGCCAGCAGCGTTCGGGACAGGGGTTACAATGAGCAGTTCTTC. Its protein product is CASSVRDRGYNEQFF.

This clonotype was seen just once. This rearrangement joins TRBV13 to TRBJ2-1; 11 positions match TRBD2. The CDR3 has 14 residues. Germline V lookup: CDR1 PRHDT, CDR2 FYEKMQ (reference sequence). The V and J ends lost 1 base and 9 bases, in that order; junction bases with no gene match: 2. CDR3 in amino acids: CASSLEGTSGEQFF. As DNA, the CDR3 is TGTGCCAGCAGCTTAGAGGGGACTAGCGGTGAGCAGTTCTTC.

Worth noting for this clonotype: The junction departs from germline at one end; a sequencing error may be responsible. This chain connects TRBV20-1 to TRBJ2-1, with a weak D call TRBD1 (7 bases). The CDR3 runs to 13 residues. Per the germline V gene, CDR1 is DFQATT and CDR2 is SNEGSKA (reference sequence). CDR3 DNA: TGCAGTGCTAGAGGGCAGGGGGGATACGGGTCGATCTTC. It translates to CSARGQGGYGSIF.

The V gene is TRBV20-1, the J gene TRBJ2-3; D is unclear. Germline CDR1 DFQATT, CDR2 SNEGSKA (reference sequence). The CDR3 runs to 16 residues. The V and J ends lost 2 bases and 0 bases respectively, with 15 bases between them. The CDR3 DNA is TGCAGTGCTAGATGGGCTTCGGCCCCCAGCACAGATACGCAGTATTTT. Translated, it gives CSARWASAPSTDTQYF.

Concerning this clonotype: One junction end disagrees with the germline gene, perhaps due to a read error. The chain joins TRBV6-5 to TRBJ1-2, with a possible D match to TRBD1 (5 bases). The CDR3 extends over 15 amino acids. Germline V gene sequence: CDR1 MNHEY, CDR2 SVGAGI. The CDR3 region is CASSYSTQVNYGYTF. The DNA of the CDR3 is TGTGCCAGCAGTTACTCGACACAGGTCAACTATGGCTACACTTTC.